This T cell receptor (beta chain) was captured in a study of control samples from healthy donors and cancer patients. V gave up 2 bases and J gave up 0 bases, with 7 bases separating them. Germline CDR1 MNHEY, CDR2 SVGAGI. The CDR3 contains 14 residues. The assay was immunoSEQ multiplex PCR, and TCRdb's table has in-frame clones only and misses some. This sample has 30,000 to 40,000 clones, with around 88% found just once. Sequencing input: PBMCs. This clonotype was obtained from an older woman with lung cancer. The chain uses TRBV6-5 and TRBJ1-1; D remains ambiguous. CDR3 amino acids: CASSYARMNTEAFF. CDR3 coding DNA: TGTGCCAGCAGTTACGCACGGATGAACACTGAAGCTTTCTTT.